The next 26 T cell receptor beta chains were all read from a single sample in a study of a mutant IDH1 vaccine in newly diagnosed glioma. Time point noted: week 23, last vaccination. The investigators gave 300 ug of mutant IDH1 20-mer peptide in each vaccine dose, together with topical imiquimod. Produced via immunoSEQ multiplex PCR; TCRdb's table is partial and in-frame only. The table has 70,000 to 90,000 clones, around 85% seen once. No cognate antigen is known for these TCRs. This material consisted of PBMCs, taken from a glioma patient whose treatment included an IDH1 peptide vaccine. The receptors come from a man younger than 45 with glioma. Some clones in this sample may be carry-over from other donors' samples.

This chain connects TRBV5-8 to TRBJ2-5; D not resolved. The end of the DNA fits TRBJ2-7 better, so the J call may be wrong. This CDR3 region has 15 residues. Germline V gene sequence: CDR1 SGHTS, CDR2 YDEGEE. The CDR3 nucleotides are TGTGCCAGCAGCTTGGGGACCGGAGTATTCTACGAGCAGTACTTC. Its protein product is CASSLGTGVFYEQYF.

With respect to this clone: One end of the junction does not line up with germline, which may come from a read error. The sample holds other DNA sequences that translate to the same CDR3. The genes are TRBV29-1 and TRBJ2-3; TRBD2 is a possible D gene (5 bases). CDR3 length: 13 residues. The germline CDR1 and CDR2 sequences are SQVTM and ANQGSEA. DNA for the CDR3: TGTAGCGTTGAGGTTAGGGCCAGGGATACGCAGTATTTT. Translated, it gives CSVEVRARDTQYF.

The V gene is TRBV2, the J gene TRBJ2-3; 11 bases map to TRBD1. Germline values: CDR1 SNHLY, CDR2 FYNNEI. The length of the CDR3 is 13 residues. Losses at the gene ends were 11 bases for V and 4 bases for J; bases not matched to a gene: 5. The CDR3 DNA is TGTGCCGGACAGGGGGCGCGCGCAGATACGCAGTATTTT. Its protein is CAGQGARADTQYF.

The CDR3 nucleotides are TGTGCCAGCAGTTTATTGAGACAGGGGAGTGAAAAACTGTTTTTT. Encoded protein: CASSLLRQGSEKLFF. The chain has TRBV28 and TRBJ1-4, with TRBD1 identical over 8 bases. The germline V gene encodes CDR1 MDHEN and CDR2 SYDVKM. The CDR3 contains 15 residues. The V and J ends lost 1 base and 7 bases, in that order; junction bases with no gene match: 5.

The chain joins TRBV28 to TRBJ2-7; TRBD1 or TRBD2 may be the D gene (6 bases each). Trimming took 2 bases from V and 2 from J, leaving 10 bases between them. The CDR3 totals 14 residues. CDR1 and CDR2 from the germline V gene are MDHEN and SYDVKM. The CDR3 loop reads CASSLRGATYEQYF. For the CDR3, the DNA is TGTGCCAGCAGTTTAAGGGGGGCCACCTACGAGCAGTACTTC.

The rearrangement links TRBV5-6 to TRBJ1-2; possibly TRBD1 for D (6 bases). Germline V lookup: CDR1 SGHDT, CDR2 YYEEEE. V was trimmed by 1 base and J by 2 bases, leaving 9 bases between them. CDR3 length: 14 residues. The CDR3 region has the DNA TGTGCCAGCAGCTTGAGGGGGAGCAACTATGGCTACACCTTC. This translates into CASSLRGSNYGYTF.

The chain couples TRBV4-2 to TRBJ2-2; maybe TRBD2 (6 bases). This CDR3 region has 15 residues. Trimming pared 3 bases from V and 4 bases from J, leaving 12 bases between. From germline, CDR1 is LGHNA and CDR2 YNFKEQ. As DNA, the CDR3 is TGTGCCAGCAGCCACGATGGGGACTCCACCGGGGAGCTGTTTTTT. This sequence encodes CASSHDGDSTGELFF.

This sequence joins TRBV6-1 and TRBJ1-5; D possibly corresponds to TRBD1 (5 bases). The CDR3 extends over 15 amino acids. V lost 5 bases to trimming and J lost 5 bases, with 16 bases between them. Per germline, CDR1 MNHNS and CDR2 SASEGT. The CDR3: CASSRVGTNYQPQHF. The CDR3, as DNA: TGTGCCAGCAGTCGTGTGGGGACTAATTATCAGCCCCAGCATTTT.

The V gene is TRBV10-1, the J gene TRBJ2-1; the D gene is possibly TRBD2 (6 bases). The ends were cut back, 2 bases at V and 4 bases at J, with 21 bases in the middle. This CDR3 comprises 18 residues. Germline V gene sequence: CDR1 WNHNN, CDR2 SYGVQD (reference sequence). CDR3 sequence reads: CASSELGSGPGLYNEQFF. The CDR3, as DNA: TGCGCCAGCAGTGAGCTTGGCTCCGGCCCAGGACTATACAATGAGCAGTTCTTC.

The gene calls are TRBV7-2 and TRBJ2-3; TRBD1 matches 8 bases. This CDR3 has 16 amino acids. From germline, CDR1 is SGHTA and CDR2 FQGNSA. The V gene end was trimmed by 1 base and the J gene end by 5 bases; junction bases not matched to a gene: 8. CDR3 coding DNA: TGTGCCAGCAGCTTAGAGGGCAGGGGGCATGTAGATACGCAGTATTTT. This encodes CASSLEGRGHVDTQYF.

This clone showed up just once. This chain uses TRBV19 with TRBJ1-5; D gene uncertain. Germline V gene sequence: CDR1 LNHDA, CDR2 SQIVND (reference sequence). The CDR3 sequence is 16 residues long. The V end lost 5 bases, the J end lost 5 bases, and 19 bases lay between the germline ends. CDR3: CASSQDGRQRYQPQHF. In nucleotides, the CDR3 is TGTGCCAGTAGTCAGGACGGAAGGCAACGGTATCAGCCCCAGCATTTT.

The rearrangement joins TRBV9 to TRBJ2-1; D possibly matches TRBD1 or TRBD2 (7 bases each). Trimming took 3 bases from V and 7 from J, leaving 14 bases between them. Germline V CDR1 and CDR2: SGDLS, YYNGEE. The CDR3 is 14 amino acids. The DNA for the CDR3 is TGTGCCAGCAGCGCAGGGGGTAGCGGGAATGAGCAGTTCTTC. This translates into CASSAGGSGNEQFF.

The chain combines TRBV2 with TRBJ2-7; 9 bases line up with TRBD1. CDR1 is SNHLY and CDR2 is FYNNEI in the germline V gene. The CDR3 has 14 residues. V trimming: 6 bases; J trimming: 3 bases; junction bases outside the gene matches: 6. CDR3 in amino acids: CASSHGQGYYEQYF. In DNA form, the CDR3 reads TGTGCCAGCAGCCACGGACAGGGGTACTACGAGCAGTACTTC.

CDR3 nucleotides: TGTGCCATCAGTGAGTCGGCGGGTTACTCTGGAAACACCATATATTTT. Residues: CAISESAGYSGNTIYF. The chain is built from TRBV10-3 and TRBJ1-3, with unresolved D. The germline V gene encodes CDR1 ENHRY and CDR2 SYGVKD. The CDR3 spans 16 residues. With 0 bases removed from V and 0 bases from J, the gap between germline ends came to 9 bases.

This chain uses TRBV28 with TRBJ2-7; 7 bases align to TRBD1. This CDR3 spans 14 amino acids. In germline, CDR1 is MDHEN, CDR2 SYDVKM. Trimming at V came to 9 bases and at J to 1 base, leaving 9 bases not matched to a gene. The CDR3 nucleotides read TGTGCCAGTAAACTCACAGGGGATTCCTACGAGCAGTACTTC. Protein sequence: CASKLTGDSYEQYF.

The chain has TRBV5-1 and TRBJ1-1, with D perhaps TRBD1 (6 bases). This CDR3 comprises 16 residues. The ends were cut back, 4 bases at V and 3 bases at J, with 19 bases in the middle. In germline, CDR1 is SGHRS, CDR2 YFSETQ. Here the CDR3 reads CASSKHSDRFDTEAFF. CDR3 bases: TGCGCCAGCAGCAAACATAGCGACAGGTTCGACACTGAAGCTTTCTTT.

The table lists this clone with a count of one. This chain uses TRBV7-3 with TRBJ1-4; a weak D match, TRBD1 (6 bases). With 5 bases removed from V and 8 bases from J, the gap between germline ends came to 15 bases. Germline CDR1 and CDR2: SGHTA and FQGTGA. This CDR3 spans 14 amino acids. The CDR3 DNA reads TGTGCCAGCAGCCCCACACCGGGGGCAGAAAAACTGTTTTTT. It codes for CASSPTPGAEKLFF.

J is TRBJ1-4 and V is TRBV2; TRBD1 matches 9 bases. Germline CDR1 reads SNHLY; CDR2 reads FYNNEI. V lost 11 bases, J lost 8 bases, and 6 bases stayed unmatched. This CDR3 is built from 12 residues. The CDR3 bases are TGTGCCGGAGGGACAGGGCGCGAAAAACTGTTTTTT. This translates into CAGGTGREKLFF.

This chain connects TRBV2 to TRBJ2-7, with D tentatively TRBD1 (6 bases). The CDR3 consists of 13 residues. V lost 5 bases, J lost 3 bases, and 11 bases lay in between. Per germline, CDR1 SNHLY and CDR2 FYNNEI. CDR3 protein: CASSTGQFYEQYF. The CDR3 DNA reads TGTGCCAGCAGTACGGGACAATTCTACGAGCAGTACTTC.

The chain recombines TRBV7-9 with TRBJ2-5; D not resolved. V dropped 5 bases and J dropped 4 bases, with 8 bases sitting between them. The CDR3 spans 12 residues. In germline, CDR1 is SEHNR, CDR2 FQNEAQ (reference sequence). For the CDR3, the DNA is TGTGCCAGCAGCCGGCCCTCAGAGACCCAGTACTTC. It is translated as CASSRPSETQYF.

V gene TRBV7-2 combines with J gene TRBJ2-1; D is unclear. The CDR3 is 13 amino acids. V was cut by 5 bases and J by 8 bases, with 13 bases left in between. Germline loops: CDR1 SGHTA, CDR2 FQGNSA. CDR3 DNA: TGTGCCAGCAGCCCCGCCAGGCTGGATGAGCAGTTCTTC. Protein: CASSPARLDEQFF.

This clone occurred once. This chain uses TRBV4-3 with TRBJ1-2, with D tentatively TRBD1 (5 bases). Germline CDR1 and CDR2: LGHNA and YSLEER. This CDR3 spans 18 amino acids. Trimming removed 0 bases at V and 0 bases at J, with 17 bases between. CDR3 loop: CASSQEESRQYPNYGYTF. CDR3 nucleotide sequence: TGCGCCAGCAGCCAAGAAGAGTCACGACAGTACCCTAACTATGGCTACACCTTC.

CDR3 region: CAWSQDRVIYGYTF. CDR3 nucleotide sequence: TGTGCCTGGAGTCAGGACAGGGTAATCTATGGCTACACCTTC. This chain joins TRBV30 and TRBJ1-2; 8 nucleotides agree with TRBD1. The ends lost 2 bases at V and 4 bases at J; junction bases unmatched: 6. Germline lookup yields CDR1 GTSNPN and CDR2 SVGIG (reference sequence). The CDR3 length is 14 residues.

J is TRBJ1-4 and V is TRBV11-2; D gene ambiguous. Trimming took 5 bases from V and 4 from J, leaving 11 bases between them. The germline CDR1 and CDR2 sequences are SGHAT and FQNNGV. This CDR3 is 14 amino acids long. CDR3 loop: CASSPLGGNEKLFF. The CDR3 DNA reads as TGTGCCAGCAGCCCTCTTGGAGGTAATGAAAAACTGTTTTTT.

The V and J genes are TRBV6-1 and TRBJ2-2, with 10 bases aligning to TRBD1. Germline values: CDR1 MNHNS, CDR2 SASEGT. V lost 4 bases and J lost 5; bases outside the gene matches: 4. The CDR3 contains 15 residues. CDR3 sequence: CASSVTGGGTGELFF. The CDR3 region has the DNA TGTGCCAGCAGTGTGACAGGGGGCGGGACCGGGGAGCTGTTTTTT.

The chain is built from TRBV5-3 and TRBJ2-3, with 11 bases fitting TRBD2. TRBV5-3 is recorded as an ORF, its role being uncertain. With V trimmed by 0 bases and J by 3 bases, 12 bases remained unmatched. This CDR3 contains 19 residues. This CDR3 is CARSLGLLAGGQVTDTQYF. The DNA of the CDR3 is TGTGCCAGAAGCTTGGGTCTGCTAGCGGGGGGCCAAGTAACAGATACGCAGTATTTT.